This T cell receptor beta chain was sequenced during a study of shared clonotypes between healthy human individuals. Naive CD8 cells, CD45RO-negative and positively selected for CCR7, excluded terminally differentiated effector memory CD45RA+ cells. This table comes from immunoSEQ multiplex PCR, and its TCRdb copy is limited to in-frame clones, with some not included. The table records approximately 2,000,000 clones, about 94% of them present only once. Sequencing was done on a sample of naive CD8+ T cells from PBMCs. The clonotype originates from a man aged 18 to 29 in good health. Some clones in this sample may be carry-over from other donors' samples.

The DNA for the CDR3 is TGTGCCAGCAGTGAAATCGAGCGATCCGAAGAGCTACAAGAGACCCAGTACTTC. This encodes CASSEIERSEELQETQYF. The chain uses TRBV6-1 and TRBJ2-5; no clear D. The V end was cut by 2 bases, the J end by 2 bases, with 21 bases between. The CDR3 runs 18 residues. From germline, CDR1 is MNHNS and CDR2 SASEGT.